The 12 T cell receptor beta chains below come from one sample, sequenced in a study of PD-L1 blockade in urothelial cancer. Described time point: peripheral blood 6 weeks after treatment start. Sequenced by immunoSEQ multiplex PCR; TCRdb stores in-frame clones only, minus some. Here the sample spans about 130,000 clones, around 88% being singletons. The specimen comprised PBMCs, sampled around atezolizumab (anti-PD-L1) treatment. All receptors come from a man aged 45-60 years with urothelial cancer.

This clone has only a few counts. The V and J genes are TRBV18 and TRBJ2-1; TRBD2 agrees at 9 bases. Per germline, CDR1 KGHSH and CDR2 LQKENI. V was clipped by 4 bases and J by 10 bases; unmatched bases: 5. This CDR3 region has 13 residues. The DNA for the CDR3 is TGTGCCAGCTCACTACAGACTAGCGGCGAGCAGTTCTTC. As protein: CASSLQTSGEQFF.

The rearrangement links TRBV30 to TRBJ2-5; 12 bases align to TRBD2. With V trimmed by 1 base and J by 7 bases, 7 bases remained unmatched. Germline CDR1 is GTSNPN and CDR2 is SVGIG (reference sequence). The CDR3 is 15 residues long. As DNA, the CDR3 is TGTGCCTGGAGTGCCTCACTACTAGCGGGGGGGACCCAGTACTTC. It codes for CAWSASLLAGGTQYF.

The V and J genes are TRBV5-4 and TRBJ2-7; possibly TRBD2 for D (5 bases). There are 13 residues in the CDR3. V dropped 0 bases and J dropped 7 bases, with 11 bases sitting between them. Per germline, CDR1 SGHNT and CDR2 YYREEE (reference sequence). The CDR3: CASSLDGIGEQYF. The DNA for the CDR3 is TGTGCCAGCAGCTTGGACGGGATCGGTGAGCAGTACTTC.

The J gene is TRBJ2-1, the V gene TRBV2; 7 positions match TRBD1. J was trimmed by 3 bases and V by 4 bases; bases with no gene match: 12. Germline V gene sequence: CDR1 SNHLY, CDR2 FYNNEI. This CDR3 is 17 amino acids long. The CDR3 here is CASSGGAGTDNYNEQFF. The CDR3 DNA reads TGTGCCAGCAGTGGAGGAGCTGGGACAGACAACTACAATGAGCAGTTCTTC.

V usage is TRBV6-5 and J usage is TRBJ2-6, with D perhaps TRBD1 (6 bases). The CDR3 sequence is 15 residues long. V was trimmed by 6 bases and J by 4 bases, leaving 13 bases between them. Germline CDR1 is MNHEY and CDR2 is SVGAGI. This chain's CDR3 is CASRSTGTGANVLTF. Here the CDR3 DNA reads TGTGCCAGCAGATCTACAGGGACAGGGGCCAACGTCCTGACTTTC.

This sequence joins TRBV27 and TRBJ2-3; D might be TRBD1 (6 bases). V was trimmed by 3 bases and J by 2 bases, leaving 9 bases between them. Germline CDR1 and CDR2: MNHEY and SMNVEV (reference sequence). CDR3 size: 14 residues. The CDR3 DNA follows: TGTGCCAGCAGTTTGAGGGACATCACAGATACGCAGTATTTT. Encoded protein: CASSLRDITDTQYF.

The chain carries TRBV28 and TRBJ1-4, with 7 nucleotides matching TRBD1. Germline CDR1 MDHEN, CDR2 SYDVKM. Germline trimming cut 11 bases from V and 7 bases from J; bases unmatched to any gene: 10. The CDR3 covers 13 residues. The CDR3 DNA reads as TGTGCCGTACGACAGGGCCTGGGTGAAAAACTGTTTTTT. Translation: CAVRQGLGEKLFF.

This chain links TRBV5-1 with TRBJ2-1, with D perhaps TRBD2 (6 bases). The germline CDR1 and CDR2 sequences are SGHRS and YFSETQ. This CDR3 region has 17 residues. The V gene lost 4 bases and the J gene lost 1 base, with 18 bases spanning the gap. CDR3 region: CASSGLHAGSSYNEQFF. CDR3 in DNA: TGCGCCAGCAGCGGCCTTCATGCGGGGAGTTCCTACAATGAGCAGTTCTTC.

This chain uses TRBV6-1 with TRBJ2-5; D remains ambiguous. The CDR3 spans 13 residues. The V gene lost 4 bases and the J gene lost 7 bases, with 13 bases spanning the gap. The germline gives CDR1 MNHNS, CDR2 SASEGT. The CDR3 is CASSVYSSGTQYF. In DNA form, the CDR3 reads TGTGCCAGCAGTGTCTACAGTTCTGGGACCCAGTACTTC.

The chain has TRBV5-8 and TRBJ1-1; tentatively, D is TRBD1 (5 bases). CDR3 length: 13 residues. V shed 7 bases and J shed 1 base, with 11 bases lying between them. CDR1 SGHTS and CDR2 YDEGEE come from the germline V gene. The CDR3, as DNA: TGTGCCAGCCTCCGGACAAGGAACACTGAAGCTTTCTTT. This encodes CASLRTRNTEAFF.

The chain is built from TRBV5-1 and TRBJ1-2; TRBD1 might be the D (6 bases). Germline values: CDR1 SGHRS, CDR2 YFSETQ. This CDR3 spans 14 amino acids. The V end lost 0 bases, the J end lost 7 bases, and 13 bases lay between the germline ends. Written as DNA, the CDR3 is TGCGCCAGCAGCTTGGATGCGGGGGCGGGTGGCTACACCTTC. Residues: CASSLDAGAGGYTF.

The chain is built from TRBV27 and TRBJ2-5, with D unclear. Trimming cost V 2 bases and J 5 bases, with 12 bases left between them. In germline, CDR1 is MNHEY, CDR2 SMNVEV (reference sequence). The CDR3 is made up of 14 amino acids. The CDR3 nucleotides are TGTGCCAGCAGTTTAACCCTAGTTTCTGAGACCCAGTACTTC. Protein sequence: CASSLTLVSETQYF.